Here is one T cell receptor beta chain with its context. Its matching antigen is unknown. This record comes from a study of STAT5B mutations in CD4+ large granular lymphocyte leukemia. Looking at the study overall: Healthy donors showed HLA-associated enrichment of the CDR3 'QG' motif. Study-level points and caveats: Main leukemic clonotypes were patient-specific, but roughly 25% appeared at low frequency elsewhere. The CD4+ versus CD8+ T-LGLL clonality difference may reflect limited sample size. Top patient clones used TRBV06 genes more often: 8/27 versus 2/35 in controls.

Generated by immunoSEQ multiplex PCR, the TCRdb table keeps only in-frame clones and is missing some. The sample lists roughly 40,000 clones, less than 85% seen once, with about 0.38% in the top ten. Trimming took 4 bases from V and 2 from J, leaving 5 bases between them. CDR1 is SQVTM and CDR2 is ANQGSEA in the germline V gene. The CDR3 contains 11 residues. Sequenced material: CD4+ T cells from blood buffy coats. The chain is built from TRBV29-1 and TRBJ1-2; no clear D gene. This receptor was taken from a human donor in good health. CDR3 residues: CSVGRNYGYTF. CDR3 DNA: TGCAGCGTTGGACGGAACTATGGCTACACCTTC.